The 31 T cell receptor beta chains below all came from one sample that was sequenced in a study of T cell changes during pregnancy in multiple sclerosis. The assay was immunoSEQ multiplex PCR, and TCRdb's table has in-frame clones only and misses some. Of 100,000 to 150,000 clones detected, approximately 93% appear once; the ten largest clones hold approximately 6.2%. Sample: peripheral blood, taken before pregnancy. These receptors were obtained from a female donor with multiple sclerosis, enrolled in a pregnancy study.

The chain uses TRBV5-1 and TRBJ1-2, with D perhaps TRBD1 (6 bases). The CDR3 extends over 14 amino acids. V shed 3 bases and J shed 2 bases, with 11 bases lying between them. Germline V gives CDR1 SGHRS, CDR2 YFSETQ. The CDR3 DNA sequence: TGCGCCAGCAGCTCGGGGGGCCTCAACTATGGCTACACCTTC. Amino acids: CASSSGGLNYGYTF.

The rearrangement links TRBV6-1 to TRBJ1-6; 9 positions match TRBD1. Losses at the gene ends were 6 bases for V and 7 bases for J; bases not matched to a gene: 7. The CDR3 runs 15 residues. Germline V lookup: CDR1 MNHNS, CDR2 SASEGT. Written as DNA, the CDR3 is TGTGCCAGCAGGGGTACAGGGGGCGACAATTCACCCCTCCACTTT. Residues: CASRGTGGDNSPLHF.

V is TRBV2 and J is TRBJ1-1; 9 positions match TRBD1. V lost 6 bases and J lost 1; bases outside the gene matches: 6. This CDR3 is built from 15 residues. Germline-derived CDR1 and CDR2 are SNHLY and FYNNEI. CDR3 protein: CASSRDRVGNTEAFF. The CDR3 coding sequence is TGTGCCAGCAGCCGGGACAGGGTTGGGAACACTGAAGCTTTCTTT.

The J gene is TRBJ2-1, the V gene TRBV5-6; D not resolved. Deletions cut 6 bases from V and 8 bases from J, with 18 bases between. This CDR3 has 14 amino acids. The germline V gene has CDR1 SGHDT and CDR2 YYEEEE. The CDR3 here is CASNLRHVLYEQFF. CDR3 nucleotides: TGTGCCAGCAACCTCAGACACGTCCTATATGAGCAGTTCTTC.

The chain employs TRBV18 and TRBJ1-5; TRBD1 agrees at 8 bases. Germline V gene sequence: CDR1 KGHSH, CDR2 LQKENI. The J segment lost 5 bases and the V segment lost 3 bases, leaving 6 bases of the junction unmatched. CDR3 size: 15 residues. CDR3 in amino acids: CASSPTGTGDQPQHF. The DNA for the CDR3 is TGTGCCAGCTCACCGACCGGGACAGGCGATCAGCCCCAGCATTTT.

The chain carries TRBV11-2 and TRBJ2-5; D uncertain. V was clipped by 1 base and J by 7 bases, with 10 bases between them. Germline loops: CDR1 SGHAT, CDR2 FQNNGV. The CDR3 contains 13 residues. CDR3 bases: TGTGCCAGCAGCTTAGGCCCGATCGGGACCCAGTACTTC. Protein: CASSLGPIGTQYF.

The rearrangement joins TRBV4-1 to TRBJ2-7; 7 bases are shared with TRBD2. CDR3 length: 19 amino acids. Unmatched junction bases numbered 18, after V lost 2 bases and J lost 2 bases. Germline-derived CDR1 and CDR2 are MGHRA and YSYEKL. CDR3 in DNA: TGCGCCAGCAGCCAATCCCCCCCGGAGGCTAGCGGAAACGCCTACGAGCAGTACTTC. Translation gives CASSQSPPEASGNAYEQYF.

The V and J genes are TRBV29-1 and TRBJ2-5; perhaps TRBD1 as D (6 bases). The CDR3 consists of 14 residues. V was trimmed by 5 bases and J by 2 bases, leaving 15 bases between them. Germline-derived CDR1 and CDR2 are SQVTM and ANQGSEA. The CDR3 here is CSVKGRGQQETQYF. CDR3 coding DNA: TGCAGCGTTAAGGGTCGAGGACAGCAAGAGACCCAGTACTTC.

As regards this clone: A read error may produce the germline difference seen at one junction end. The chain joins TRBV11-2 to TRBJ1-1, with TRBD1 identical over 8 bases. This CDR3 contains 14 residues. Germline V CDR1 and CDR2: SGHAT, FQNNGV. In nucleotides, the CDR3 is TGTGCCAGCACCTTACAGGGGGGAAACACTGAAGCTTTCTTT. Protein: CASTLQGGNTEAFF.

The chain uses TRBV5-1 and TRBJ2-1, with 9 positions matching TRBD2. The V gene's germline CDR1 is SGHRS and CDR2 YFSETQ. With 4 bases clipped from V and 3 bases from J, the junction kept 5 bases outside the gene matches. The CDR3 sequence is 15 residues long. CDR3 in DNA: TGCGCCAGCAGCCGGACAGCGGGAGGCTACAATGAGCAGTTCTTC. It specifies CASSRTAGGYNEQFF. The variable domain in full, completed from reference TRBV5-1 and TRBJ2-1, reads KAGVTQTPRYLIKTRGQQVTLSCSPISGHRSVSWYQQTPGQGLQFLFEYFSETQRNKGNFPGRFSGRQFSNSRSEMNVSTLELGDSALYLCASSRTAGGYNEQFFGPGTRLTVL.

This clone was observed once. CDR3 sequence: CAWSAGGNEQYF. In nucleotides, the CDR3 is TGTGCCTGGAGTGCAGGGGGCAACGAGCAGTACTTC. The genes are TRBV30 and TRBJ2-7; the match to TRBD1 covers 8 bases. The CDR3 is 12 residues long. V was pared by 1 base and J by 5 bases, with 1 base of the junction left unmatched. Per the germline V gene, CDR1 is GTSNPN and CDR2 is SVGIG (reference sequence).

The chain recombines TRBV28 with TRBJ2-5; 7 nucleotides align to TRBD1. CDR3 length equals 15 residues. Germline loops: CDR1 MDHEN, CDR2 SYDVKM. The V and J ends lost 6 bases and 5 bases, in that order; junction bases with no gene match: 12. For the CDR3, the DNA is TGTGCCAGCAGAAGCCCCCGGGACAGTGGGGAGACCCAGTACTTC. Its protein is CASRSPRDSGETQYF.

This clone was seen once. This rearrangement joins TRBV7-7 to TRBJ2-2, with 7 bases matching TRBD1. The germline V gene encodes CDR1 SSHAT and CDR2 FNYEAQ (reference sequence). J was trimmed by 4 bases and V by 5 bases; bases with no gene match: 4. The CDR3 length is 14 residues. The CDR3 DNA reads as TGTGCCAGCAGCCCGGGACAGTCCACCGGGGAGCTGTTTTTT. This gives the protein CASSPGQSTGELFF.

This chain links TRBV6-1 with TRBJ1-6, with 7 bases lining up with TRBD1. V gave up 4 bases and J gave up 5 bases; unmatched junction bases: 5. The CDR3 loop spans 15 amino acids. The germline V gene encodes CDR1 MNHNS and CDR2 SASEGT. The CDR3 loop is CASSARQGDNSPLHF. CDR3 sequence (DNA): TGTGCCAGCAGTGCCAGACAGGGCGATAATTCACCCCTCCACTTT.

V gene TRBV6-5 combines with J gene TRBJ2-2, with D hard to call. CDR1 MNHEY and CDR2 SVGAGI come from the germline V gene. V dropped 6 bases and J dropped 8 bases, with 13 bases sitting between them. This CDR3 contains 13 residues. CDR3 bases: TGTGCCAGCAGCCTGACTCGAAGTGGGGAGCTGTTTTTT. It specifies CASSLTRSGELFF.

The chain links TRBV5-1 to TRBJ2-7; D is perhaps TRBD2 (6 bases). Germline values: CDR1 SGHRS, CDR2 YFSETQ. V was pared by 0 bases and J by 0 bases, with 7 bases between. The CDR3 is made up of 14 amino acids. CDR3 amino acids: CASSLAGSSYEQYF. CDR3 DNA: TGCGCCAGCAGCTTGGCCGGGAGCTCCTACGAGCAGTACTTC.

The chain employs TRBV29-1 and TRBJ1-1; 9 bases align to TRBD1. V lost 4 bases and J lost 11; bases outside the gene matches: 11. Germline loops: CDR1 SQVTM, CDR2 ANQGSEA. The CDR3 loop spans 13 amino acids. CDR3 DNA sequence: TGCAGCGTTGGAAAGGGTACAGGGGGCAGCGCTTTCTTT. This codes for CSVGKGTGGSAFF.

This chain connects TRBV2 to TRBJ1-6; 7 nucleotides line up with TRBD1. The CDR3 has 16 amino acids. V lost 2 bases, J lost 10 bases, and 11 bases stayed unmatched. Germline values: CDR1 SNHLY, CDR2 FYNNEI. The CDR3 sequence is CASSELINRGSSPLHF. CDR3 DNA sequence: TGTGCCAGCAGTGAACTGATTAACAGGGGCTCCTCACCCCTCCACTTT.

V gene TRBV27 combines with J gene TRBJ2-1; D may be TRBD2 (6 bases). The CDR3 is made up of 14 amino acids. V shed 5 bases and J shed 5 bases, with 13 bases lying between them. In germline, CDR1 is MNHEY, CDR2 SMNVEV (reference sequence). The CDR3 region has the DNA TGTGCCAGCAGTCCGACTAGAAGCCACAATGAGCAGTTCTTC. Translating gives CASSPTRSHNEQFF.

The CDR3 sequence is CASSPGGPPYEQYF. The CDR3 DNA sequence: TGTGCCAGTAGTCCCGGGGGGCCTCCCTACGAGCAGTACTTC. This rearrangement joins TRBV19 to TRBJ2-7; tentative D call: TRBD2 (7 bases). This CDR3 spans 14 amino acids. The germline V gene has CDR1 LNHDA and CDR2 SQIVND (reference sequence). Trimming stripped 5 bases from V and 2 bases from J, with 13 bases between.

The CDR3 spells CASSPGGSFYEQYF. The DNA for the CDR3 is TGTGCCAGTAGCCCCGGGGGGTCATTCTACGAGCAGTACTTC. The chain carries TRBV19 and TRBJ2-7; 7 nucleotides agree with TRBD2. V was clipped by 6 bases and J by 3 bases; unmatched bases: 8. This CDR3 has 14 residues. Germline V CDR1 and CDR2: LNHDA, SQIVND (reference sequence).

The V and J genes are TRBV30 and TRBJ1-1; weak D call: TRBD1 (6 bases). The CDR3 is made up of 12 amino acids. Germline CDR1 GTSNPN, CDR2 SVGIG (reference sequence). Trimming took 5 bases from V and 0 from J, leaving 7 bases between them. The CDR3 loop reads CAWGDMNTEAFF. CDR3 coding DNA: TGTGCCTGGGGGGACATGAACACTGAAGCTTTCTTT.

The gene calls are TRBV6-1 and TRBJ2-7; a possible D gene is TRBD2 (6 bases). This CDR3 region has 14 residues. V shed 3 bases and J shed 3 bases, with 12 bases lying between them. Per the germline V gene, CDR1 is MNHNS and CDR2 is SASEGT. The DNA for the CDR3 is TGTGCCAGCAGTGACAGGAGGGAGATCTACGAGCAGTACTTC. This gives the protein CASSDRREIYEQYF.

The rearrangement joins TRBV4-2 to TRBJ1-2, with 7 bases aligning to TRBD1. The V and J ends lost 1 base and 3 bases, in that order; junction bases with no gene match: 11. There are 17 residues in the CDR3. Germline V gene sequence: CDR1 LGHNA, CDR2 YNFKEQ. CDR3 sequence: CASSQVDNRGRDYGYTF. CDR3 nucleotide sequence: TGTGCCAGCAGCCAAGTAGACAATAGGGGGCGCGACTATGGCTACACCTTC.

This clone was found a few times. V is TRBV27 and J is TRBJ2-2, with D perhaps matching TRBD1 (5 bases). The CDR3 totals 12 residues. The V gene lost 5 bases and the J gene lost 7 bases, with 8 bases spanning the gap. CDR1 and CDR2 (germline): MNHEY, SMNVEV (reference sequence). For the CDR3, the DNA is TGTGCCAGCAGTACCAGGGTCGGGGAGCTGTTTTTT. Translating gives CASSTRVGELFF.

The chain is built from TRBV18 and TRBJ2-3; 8 nucleotides line up with TRBD1. V lost 6 bases to trimming and J lost 1 base; unmatched junction nucleotides: 3. CDR1 is KGHSH and CDR2 is LQKENI in the germline V gene. This CDR3 is 14 amino acids long. CDR3 protein: CASSPGQGTDTQYF. The CDR3 bases are TGTGCCAGCTCCCCGGGACAGGGCACAGATACGCAGTATTTT.

The chain joins TRBV15 to TRBJ1-5; TRBD1 agrees at 8 bases. This CDR3 is built from 15 residues. V lost 1 base and J lost 7; bases outside the gene matches: 6. Germline lookup yields CDR1 LNHNV and CDR2 YYDKDF (reference sequence). Here the CDR3 DNA reads TGTGCCACCAGCAGAGTCAGGGGGCTTAGCCAGCCCCAGCATTTT. It codes for CATSRVRGLSQPQHF.

The CDR3 sequence: CAWSGTSGYEQYF. Written as DNA, the CDR3 is TGTGCCTGGAGTGGAACTAGCGGCTACGAGCAGTACTTC. V gene TRBV30 combines with J gene TRBJ2-7; TRBD2 matches 8 bases. Germline V CDR1 and CDR2: GTSNPN, SVGIG (reference sequence). V lost 1 base to trimming and J lost 3 bases; unmatched junction nucleotides: 2. This CDR3 contains 13 residues.

V is TRBV6-5 and J is TRBJ2-3, with D possibly matching TRBD2 (6 bases). Trimming pared 4 bases from V and 0 bases from J, leaving 11 bases between. The CDR3 length is 15 residues. CDR1 is MNHEY and CDR2 is SVGAGI in the germline V gene. This CDR3 reads CASSSGSHSTDTQYF. The CDR3 region has the DNA TGTGCCAGCAGTTCCGGGAGCCACAGCACAGATACGCAGTATTTT.

The chain has TRBV2 and TRBJ1-3; 7 bases line up with TRBD1. With 6 bases clipped from V and 3 bases from J, the junction kept 5 bases outside the gene matches. Germline V gives CDR1 SNHLY, CDR2 FYNNEI. The CDR3 runs 14 residues. The CDR3 region has the DNA TGTGCCAGCAGGACCGACAGGGTTGGAAACACCATATATTTT. Its translation: CASRTDRVGNTIYF.

This sequence joins TRBV11-1 and TRBJ2-1, with 7 bases identical to TRBD2. The germline CDR1 and CDR2 sequences are SGHAT and FQDESV (reference sequence). The CDR3 consists of 16 residues. J gave up 8 bases and V 3 bases, and 13 bases lay outside the gene matches. CDR3 amino acids: CASSFLAAPKVHEQFF. The CDR3 coding sequence is TGTGCCAGCAGCTTCCTAGCGGCCCCTAAGGTCCATGAGCAGTTCTTC.